This passage covers 26 T cell receptor beta chains from one sample sequenced in a study of identical twins. TCRdb itself ran the 5' RACE reads through MiXCR, one entry per CDR3 protein. The sample carries 420,000 or so distinct CDR3 sequences, 18% recorded once. The specimen sequenced was naive T cells sorted from blood. The receptors originated from a man in his forties or fifties in good health.

The rearrangement uses TRBV4-3 and TRBJ2-7; possibly TRBD1 or TRBD2 for D (5 bases each). Trimming pared 4 bases from V and 4 bases from J, leaving 23 bases between. Germline values: CDR1 LGHNA, CDR2 YSLEER. The CDR3 length is 17 residues. CDR3 DNA: TGCGCCAGCAGCCTAGGGACCCAGGGAGTTCTTTCGTACGAGCAGTACTTC. Protein: CASSLGTQGVLSYEQYF.

This clonotype occurred many times. The chain combines TRBV5-1 with TRBJ2-5, with 9 bases lining up with TRBD2. Germline V gives CDR1 SGHRS, CDR2 YFSETQ. V was pared by 1 base and J by 1 base, with 2 bases of the junction left unmatched. CDR3 length: 15 amino acids. CDR3 in amino acids: CASSLWRGGQETQYF. CDR3 nucleotides: TGCGCCAGCAGCTTGTGGCGGGGGGGCCAAGAGACCCAGTACTTC.

This sequence joins TRBV5-5 and TRBJ1-5; tentative D call: TRBD1 (5 bases). The CDR3 contains 18 residues. The V end lost 0 bases, the J end lost 0 bases, and 16 bases lay between the germline ends. Germline lookup yields CDR1 SGHKS and CDR2 YYEKEE (reference sequence). The CDR3 sequence: CASSLGSGLKFSNQPQHF. Written as DNA, the CDR3 is TGTGCCAGCAGCTTGGGTTCGGGACTGAAATTTAGCAATCAGCCCCAGCATTTT.

This clonotype was detected ten times or more. The chain has TRBV29-1 and TRBJ2-5, with D possibly being TRBD2 (5 bases). V dropped 7 bases and J dropped 4 bases, with 13 bases sitting between them. The CDR3 extends over 12 amino acids. The germline V gene has CDR1 SQVTM and CDR2 ANQGSEA. The CDR3 nucleotides are TGCAGCGCGACTCTCGGGATAGAGACCCAGTACTTC. Its translation is CSATLGIETQYF.

The chain joins TRBV20-1 to TRBJ2-3, with 12 bases lining up with TRBD2. Germline CDR1 reads DFQATT; CDR2 reads SNEGSKA (reference sequence). The CDR3 is 17 amino acids. The ends lost 1 base at V and 4 bases at J; junction bases unmatched: 9. The CDR3 loop is CSARGNLAGGSADTQYF. CDR3 in DNA: TGCAGTGCTAGAGGAAATCTAGCGGGGGGGTCCGCAGATACGCAGTATTTT.

This clonotype was detected only a few times. The chain carries TRBV6-1 and TRBJ2-7, with 10 bases lining up with TRBD2. V was clipped by 6 bases and J by 6 bases; unmatched bases: 14. Germline-derived CDR1 and CDR2 are MNHNS and SASEGT. CDR3 length: 16 amino acids. The CDR3 DNA is TGTGCCAGCAGCCTCGCACTAGCGGGACTGAAAGGCGAGCAGTACTTC. Residues: CASSLALAGLKGEQYF.

The genes are TRBV7-6 and TRBJ2-3; TRBD2 matches 11 bases. The CDR3 runs to 16 residues. The V gene end was trimmed by 5 bases and the J gene end by 2 bases; junction bases not matched to a gene: 6. The germline V gene encodes CDR1 SGHVS and CDR2 FNYEAQ. The CDR3 region is CASSAPTSGDTDTQYF. The DNA of the CDR3 is TGTGCCAGCAGCGCCCCGACTAGCGGGGACACAGATACGCAGTATTTT.

The chain uses TRBV7-2 and TRBJ2-1; 7 nucleotides agree with TRBD2. Germline values: CDR1 SGHTA, CDR2 FQGNSA. The CDR3 runs 15 residues. J lost 9 bases, V lost 0 bases, and 8 bases had no gene match. CDR3 DNA sequence: TGTGCCAGCAGCTTAGCGGGAGGGCCCTTCGGTGAGCAGTTCTTC. Residues: CASSLAGGPFGEQFF.

V usage is TRBV29-1 and J usage is TRBJ2-5, with a weak D call TRBD1 (5 bases). Trimming removed 5 bases at V and 0 bases at J, with 13 bases between. The germline V gene has CDR1 SQVTM and CDR2 ANQGSEA. The CDR3 totals 14 residues. In nucleotides, the CDR3 is TGCAGCGTTCCGCGGCAGGGCTACCAAGAGACCCAGTACTTC. Translation gives CSVPRQGYQETQYF.

This clonotype has just one count. The genes are TRBV5-1 and TRBJ2-1; D is unresolved. V lost 0 bases and J 0 bases, leaving 16 bases between the germline ends. The germline V gene encodes CDR1 SGHRS and CDR2 YFSETQ. The length of the CDR3 is 18 residues. CDR3: CASSLARVGRLSYNEQFF. The CDR3 nucleotides read TGCGCCAGCAGCTTGGCTAGGGTTGGACGCCTCTCCTACAATGAGCAGTTCTTC.

At least ten counts were recorded for this clonotype. The chain employs TRBV3-1 and TRBJ1-2, with 8 bases identical to TRBD1. The CDR3 spans 15 residues. CDR1 LGHDT and CDR2 YNNKEL come from the germline V gene (reference sequence). Unmatched junction bases numbered 8, after V lost 6 bases and J lost 2 bases. This CDR3 is CASSPRDRPNYGYTF. CDR3 nucleotide sequence: TGTGCCAGCAGTCCCAGGGACAGGCCCAACTATGGCTACACCTTC. Full variable domain (rest looked up from reference TRBV3-1 and TRBJ1-2): DTAVSQTPKYLVTQMGNDKSIKCEQNLGHDTMYWYKQDSKKFLKIMFSYNNKELIINETVPNRFSPKSPDKAHLNLHINSLELGDSAVYFCASSPRDRPNYGYTFGSGTRLTVV.

J is TRBJ2-1 and V is TRBV7-6; 12 bases map to TRBD2. Germline-derived CDR1 and CDR2 are SGHVS and FNYEAQ. CDR3 size: 19 residues. The junction had 11 bases not matched to a gene; V was cut back by 2 bases and J by 3 bases. The CDR3 sequence: CASSLRAPTTSGSYNEQFF. The DNA for the CDR3 is TGTGCCAGCAGCTTAAGGGCCCCGACGACTAGCGGGAGCTACAATGAGCAGTTCTTC.

This clonotype was detected many times. The chain has TRBV4-3 and TRBJ2-2; D not resolved. The germline CDR1 and CDR2 sequences are LGHNA and YSLEER. The V end was cut by 4 bases, the J end by 4 bases, with 19 bases between. This CDR3 comprises 17 residues. The CDR3 sequence: CASSRRAETQGTGELFF. The CDR3 DNA is TGCGCCAGCAGCCGAAGAGCTGAGACACAAGGCACCGGGGAGCTGTTTTTT.

Written as DNA, the CDR3 is TGTGCCAGCACCCAGGGTGGCTACAATGAGCAGTTCTTC. Its protein is CASTQGGYNEQFF. The chain employs TRBV2 and TRBJ2-1; perhaps TRBD1 as D (5 bases). The germline V gene has CDR1 SNHLY and CDR2 FYNNEI. The V end was cut by 7 bases, the J end by 3 bases, with 10 bases between. This CDR3 spans 13 amino acids.

This clonotype was seen a few times. The rearrangement joins TRBV20-1 to TRBJ2-3; 8 bases match TRBD1. Per germline, CDR1 DFQATT and CDR2 SNEGSKA (reference sequence). Trimming took 3 bases from V and 0 from J; bases not matched to a gene: 8. CDR3 length: 16 amino acids. CDR3 region: CSASPLTGGSTDTQYF. CDR3 nucleotides: TGCAGTGCTAGTCCACTCACAGGGGGTAGCACAGATACGCAGTATTTT.

The V and J genes are TRBV7-3 and TRBJ2-3; weak D call: TRBD1 (5 bases). This CDR3 spans 15 amino acids. V gave up 5 bases and J gave up 2 bases, with 14 bases separating them. Germline V gene data show CDR1 as SGHTA and CDR2 as FQGTGA. The CDR3 is CASSTRGQFTDTQYF. In DNA, the CDR3 is TGTGCCAGCAGCACCCGCGGACAATTCACAGATACGCAGTATTTT.

This sequence joins TRBV7-8 and TRBJ2-1; D remains unclear. CDR1 is SGHVS and CDR2 is FQNEAQ in the germline V gene. The CDR3 consists of 13 residues. V lost 2 bases to trimming and J lost 12 bases, with 14 bases between them. The CDR3 loop is CASSLYADSGQFF. The DNA for the CDR3 is TGTGCCAGCAGCTTATATGCAGATAGTGGGCAGTTCTTC.

J is TRBJ1-1 and V is TRBV6-5; D might be TRBD1 (6 bases). This CDR3 has 15 amino acids. Trimming removed 2 bases from V and 1 base from J, with 11 bases in between. Looked up from germline, CDR1 is MNHEY and CDR2 is SVGAGI. The CDR3 DNA sequence: TGTGCCAGCAGTTACACGGACAGAAGGAACACTGAAGCTTTCTTT. Encoded protein: CASSYTDRRNTEAFF.

The rearrangement uses TRBV20-1 and TRBJ2-7; 9 bases are shared with TRBD1. The V segment lost 4 bases and the J segment 3 bases; nucleotides outside the gene matches: 1. The CDR3 contains 12 residues. Looked up from germline, CDR1 is DFQATT and CDR2 is SNEGSKA (reference sequence). DNA of the CDR3: TGCAGTGCTACGGGACAGGGCTACGAGCAGTACTTC. This translates into CSATGQGYEQYF.

This clonotype was found many times. V and J are TRBV12-3 or TRBV12-4 and TRBJ1-2; 9 bases are shared with TRBD1. The CDR3 length is 14 residues. V lost 5 bases to trimming and J lost 7 bases; unmatched junction nucleotides: 8. The CDR3 DNA reads as TGTGCCAGCAGTCGGGACAGGGAGATCGGTGGCTACACCTTC. Protein product: CASSRDREIGGYTF.

This chain connects TRBV4-1 to TRBJ2-1; 8 bases agree with TRBD2. This CDR3 region has 15 residues. Germline-derived CDR1 and CDR2 are MGHRA and YSYEKL. With 1 base clipped from V and 10 bases from J, the junction kept 9 bases outside the gene matches. The CDR3 DNA follows: TGCGCCAGCAGCCAAGTAATGGGGACTAGTTACGAGCAGTTCTTC. Amino acid sequence: CASSQVMGTSYEQFF.

This clonotype was counted only a few times. The rearrangement uses TRBV6-1 and TRBJ2-2; a possible D gene is TRBD1 (5 bases). This CDR3 has 15 amino acids. The V gene's germline CDR1 is MNHNS and CDR2 SASEGT. V lost 4 bases and J lost 2, with 11 bases in between. The CDR3 is CASSVDTLNTGELFF. The CDR3 DNA reads as TGTGCCAGCAGTGTGGACACCCTAAACACCGGGGAGCTGTTTTTT.

This clonotype was recorded many times. The J gene is TRBJ2-1, the V gene TRBV15; the match to TRBD2 covers 9 bases. There are 16 residues in the CDR3. Germline V CDR1 and CDR2: LNHNV, YYDKDF (reference sequence). V shed 5 bases, J shed 4 bases, and the junction held 9 bases outside the gene matches. This CDR3 is CATSDPLSGGYNEQFF. Here the CDR3 DNA reads TGTGCCACCAGCGACCCCCTTAGCGGGGGATACAATGAGCAGTTCTTC.

In this sample, this clonotype turned up once. This chain links TRBV25-1 with TRBJ1-2; D gene ambiguous. The germline CDR1 and CDR2 sequences are MGHDK and SYGVNS. The CDR3 has 14 amino acids. Trimming took off 1 base at V and 2 bases at J, with 8 bases between the two ends. CDR3 sequence (DNA): TGTGCCAGCAGTGAATTCGGCCGCAACTATGGCTACACCTTC. Encoded protein: CASSEFGRNYGYTF.

CDR3: CSARAGGYLNTEAFF. The CDR3 bases are TGCAGTGCTAGAGCAGGGGGCTACTTGAACACTGAAGCTTTCTTT. The V gene is TRBV20-1, the J gene TRBJ1-1; TRBD1 matches at 8 bases. The CDR3 extends over 15 amino acids. Germline lookup yields CDR1 DFQATT and CDR2 SNEGSKA (reference sequence). Trimming removed 1 base from V and 0 bases from J; junction bases left unmatched: 4.

This clonotype was picked up many times. The chain employs TRBV28 and TRBJ1-5, with a tentative D call TRBD1 (5 bases). The CDR3 loop spans 14 amino acids. Germline-derived CDR1 and CDR2 are MDHEN and SYDVKM. Trimming left V 8 bases short and J 7 bases short, with 18 bases between. The CDR3 DNA sequence: TGTGCCAGCGCTTCGGGACTCCAAAGACAGCCCCAGCATTTT. This gives the protein CASASGLQRQPQHF.